This T cell receptor beta chain was captured in a study of cytomegalovirus exposure and HLA in healthy donors. Comments on this clone: The target antigen is unknown.

Only in-frame clones appear in the TCRdb table, and some are missing; sequencing was by immunoSEQ multiplex PCR. The sample carries about 240,000 clones, more than 75% recorded once. Points from the study as a whole: A classifier reportedly called cytomegalovirus status with high sensitivity and specificity.

Germline V CDR1 and CDR2: SGHDT, YYEEEE. The CDR3 loop spans 14 amino acids. V lost 2 bases to trimming and J lost 5 bases, with 13 bases between them. The sequenced sample consisted of PBMCs. The receptor's source is a man aged 18 to 30 in good health and CMV-seronegative. The chain carries TRBV5-6 and TRBJ2-5; the D gene is possibly TRBD2 (7 bases). The CDR3 sequence is CASSFWGGGETQYF. The CDR3 DNA sequence: TGTGCCAGCAGCTTTTGGGGGGGCGGTGAGACCCAGTACTTC.